The 17 T cell receptor beta chains presented below share a single source sample, sequenced in a study of PD-L1 blockade in urothelial cancer. The assay was immunoSEQ multiplex PCR, and TCRdb's table has in-frame clones only and misses some. Of more than 35,000 clones detected, approximately 82% appear once; the ten largest clones hold about 3.3%. The sample in question was PBMCs, obtained around atezolizumab (anti-PD-L1) treatment. These receptor sequences come from a man between 65 and 85 years old with urothelial cancer.

V usage is TRBV9 and J usage is TRBJ1-6; weak D call: TRBD1 (6 bases). The V gene's germline CDR1 is SGDLS and CDR2 YYNGEE. V lost 4 bases and J lost 10, with 15 bases in between. This CDR3 is 14 amino acids long. CDR3 in amino acids: CASSLGTSESPLHF. Written as DNA, the CDR3 is TGTGCCAGCAGCCTCGGGACATCGGAATCACCCCTCCACTTT.

The sample holds one count of this clone. This chain links TRBV27 with TRBJ1-5; 7 bases are shared with TRBD1. J gave up 4 bases and V 5 bases, and 8 bases lay outside the gene matches. This CDR3 is 15 amino acids long. Germline-derived CDR1 and CDR2 are MNHEY and SMNVEV (reference sequence). The CDR3 loop is CASSNRQGGNQPQHF. For the CDR3, the DNA is TGTGCCAGCAGTAACCGACAGGGTGGGAATCAGCCCCAGCATTTT.

The chain's CDR3 is CASSLTGETPLHF. DNA for the CDR3: TGTGCCAGCAGCCTTACAGGGGAGACACCCCTCCACTTT. The chain uses TRBV11-3 and TRBJ1-6, with 7 bases matching TRBD1. Germline V CDR1 and CDR2: SGHNT, YENEEA. J was trimmed by 11 bases and V by 5 bases; bases with no gene match: 6. There are 13 residues in the CDR3.

This clone was found once. The rearrangement joins TRBV27 to TRBJ1-1; TRBD1 matches at 7 bases. V lost 5 bases and J lost 5; bases outside the gene matches: 11. Per germline, CDR1 MNHEY and CDR2 SMNVEV (reference sequence). The CDR3 sequence is 15 residues long. The CDR3 loop reads CASSLQGGSRTEAFF. The CDR3 DNA reads TGTGCCAGCAGTCTTCAGGGGGGTTCGAGAACTGAAGCTTTCTTT.

The chain couples TRBV10-3 to TRBJ2-7; TRBD2 is a possible D gene (6 bases). Germline V gene sequence: CDR1 ENHRY, CDR2 SYGVKD. Trimming pared 5 bases from V and 10 bases from J, leaving 18 bases between. The CDR3 is 13 residues long. The DNA of the CDR3 is TGTGCCATCAGTAGGGGACCCGGGGACTCCCAGTACTTC. Protein product: CAISRGPGDSQYF.

The chain employs TRBV11-3 and TRBJ2-7; a weak D match, TRBD2 (5 bases). The CDR3 runs 12 residues. From germline, CDR1 is SGHNT and CDR2 YENEEA. The V end was cut by 6 bases, the J end by 8 bases, with 14 bases between. The CDR3 DNA reads as TGTGCCAGCAGTATTGGACCGGGGAAGCAGTACTTC. It codes for CASSIGPGKQYF.

The rearrangement uses TRBV2 and TRBJ2-7, with D unresolved. Germline-derived CDR1 and CDR2 are SNHLY and FYNNEI. V lost 6 bases and J 3 bases, leaving 15 bases between the germline ends. This CDR3 is built from 14 residues. The CDR3 DNA sequence: TGTGCCAGCAGGGAGTTGACGGTATACTACGAGCAGTACTTC. The encoded protein is CASRELTVYYEQYF. The whole variable domain, remainder taken from reference TRBV2 and TRBJ2-7, is EPEVTQTPSHQVTQMGQEVILRCVPISNHLYFYWYRQILGQKVEFLVSFYNNEISEKSEIFDDQFSVERPDGSNFTLKIRSTKLEDSAMYFCASRELTVYYEQYFGPGTRLTVT.

The chain has TRBV14 and TRBJ1-1, with TRBD1 identical over 9 bases. The ends lost 0 bases at V and 10 bases at J; junction bases unmatched: 6. The germline V gene has CDR1 SGHDN and CDR2 FVKESK. This CDR3 is 14 amino acids long. The CDR3 DNA reads TGTGCCAGCAGCCAAGATCGGGGACAGGGTTCAGCTTTCTTT. Amino acid sequence: CASSQDRGQGSAFF.

This clone showed up just a few times. The J gene is TRBJ1-6, the V gene TRBV30; 9 nucleotides agree with TRBD1. Germline CDR1 is GTSNPN and CDR2 is SVGIG (reference sequence). The CDR3 runs 13 residues. Trimming removed 7 bases from V and 15 bases from J; junction bases left unmatched: 13. CDR3 protein: CASGDRADPVLHF. As DNA, the CDR3 is TGTGCCTCGGGGGACAGGGCAGATCCGGTCCTCCACTTT.

V gene TRBV18 combines with J gene TRBJ2-5, with D tentatively TRBD1 (6 bases). V was cut by 3 bases and J by 3 bases, with 11 bases left in between. This CDR3 region has 14 residues. Germline V gives CDR1 KGHSH, CDR2 LQKENI. The CDR3 region is CASSPTGLEETQYF. The CDR3 nucleotides read TGTGCCAGCTCACCCACAGGGTTGGAAGAGACCCAGTACTTC.

This sequence joins TRBV7-3 and TRBJ2-3, with D perhaps TRBD1 (5 bases). Trimming shortened V by 2 bases and J by 5 bases, and 11 bases separated the two germline ends. The CDR3 extends over 14 amino acids. Germline CDR1 SGHTA, CDR2 FQGTGA. The CDR3 loop reads CASSLLSQGDTQYF. In DNA form, the CDR3 reads TGTGCCAGCAGCTTACTGTCCCAGGGAGATACGCAGTATTTT. The full variable domain, with the rest looked up from reference TRBV7-3 and TRBJ2-3, is GAGVSQTPSNKVTEKGKYVELRCDPISGHTALYWYRQSLGQGPEFLIYFQGTGAADDSGLPNDRFFAVRPEGSVSTLKIQRTERGDSAVYLCASSLLSQGDTQYFGPGTRLTVL.

This clone showed up just once. CDR3: CASSEGRGGTEAFF. The CDR3, as DNA: TGTGCCAGCAGCGAGGGAAGGGGCGGAACTGAAGCTTTCTTT. The chain joins TRBV9 to TRBJ1-1; D may be TRBD1 (5 bases). Germline values: CDR1 SGDLS, CDR2 YYNGEE. The CDR3 sequence is 14 residues long. Trimming cost V 3 bases and J 5 bases, with 14 bases left between them.

The V call is TRBV30, the J call TRBJ1-2; 10 bases fit TRBD1. Germline values: CDR1 GTSNPN, CDR2 SVGIG (reference sequence). V dropped 1 base and J dropped 7; count of bases not matched to a gene: 9. The CDR3 is 15 residues long. In nucleotides, the CDR3 is TGTGCCTGGAGTGCACGACAGGGGGCCGGGGGTGGCTACACCTTC. Amino acids: CAWSARQGAGGGYTF. Full variable domain (outside the CDR3, taken from reference TRBV30 and TRBJ1-2): SQTIHQWPATLVQPVGSPLSLECTVEGTSNPNLYWYRQAAGRGLQLLFYSVGIGQISSEVPQNLSASRPQDRQFILSSKKLLLSDSGFYLCAWSARQGAGGGYTFGSGTRLTVV.

The chain carries TRBV28 and TRBJ2-7; D remains ambiguous. V was cut by 3 bases and J by 5 bases, with 14 bases left in between. The CDR3 sequence is 14 residues long. The germline V gene has CDR1 MDHEN and CDR2 SYDVKM. CDR3 bases: TGTGCCAGCAGTTTGAACGGGTTGTGGAACGAGCAGTACTTC. This encodes CASSLNGLWNEQYF.

Of note for this clone: Within the sample, other DNA sequences also encode this same CDR3. This chain uses TRBV7-8 with TRBJ1-5; maybe TRBD1 (6 bases). With 2 bases removed from V and 2 bases from J, the gap between germline ends came to 10 bases. The CDR3 spans 15 residues. Germline values: CDR1 SGHVS, CDR2 FQNEAQ. This chain's CDR3 is CASSLRSGGNQPQHF. The CDR3 coding sequence is TGTGCCAGCAGCTTAAGGTCAGGGGGCAATCAGCCCCAGCATTTT.

This rearrangement joins TRBV6-1 to TRBJ1-5, with D maybe TRBD1 (6 bases). V was clipped by 11 bases and J by 2 bases, with 16 bases between them. Germline CDR1 is MNHNS and CDR2 is SASEGT. The CDR3 contains 14 residues. For the CDR3, the DNA is TGTGCCTCCAGTTATAGGACAGGCAATCAGCCCCAGCATTTT. It encodes CASSYRTGNQPQHF.

Only a few counts were recorded for this clone. V and J are TRBV6-6 and TRBJ2-2; 9 bases are shared with TRBD2. The V gene end was trimmed by 6 bases and the J gene end by 8 bases; junction bases not matched to a gene: 13. The CDR3 is made up of 16 amino acids. Looked up from germline, CDR1 is MNHNY and CDR2 is SVGAGI (reference sequence). Here the CDR3 reads CASRPRAGGGEGELFF. CDR3 coding DNA: TGTGCCAGCAGGCCTAGGGCGGGGGGGGGCGAGGGGGAGCTGTTTTTT.